The TCR beta chain under discussion was sequenced for a study of a mutant IDH1 vaccine in newly diagnosed glioma. Study summary: Vaccination followed radiotherapy alone by 4-6 weeks, or accompanied temozolomide cycles. Treated patients had a mean age of roughly 39 years and a roughly 60% male, approximately 38% female split.

V trimming: 6 bases; J trimming: 8 bases; junction bases outside the gene matches: 7. Germline-derived CDR1 and CDR2 are MNHEY and SMNVEV (reference sequence). This CDR3 is 13 amino acids long. Indicated time point: week 23, last vaccination. The investigators gave 300 ug of mutant IDH1 20-mer peptide in each vaccine dose, together with topical imiquimod. Only a few counts were recorded for this clone. Its antigen is unknown. The method was immunoSEQ multiplex PCR; TCRdb's version includes in-frame clones alone and lacks a portion of them. The sample has roughly 38,000 clones, around 78% seen once. Findings and caveats of the study: The study observed vaccine-induced immune responses in 90% to 95% of patients. Among top peripheral T cell clonotypes, changes seemed unrelated to pseudoprogression.

This receptor was identified in a woman aged 35 to 49 with glioma. Some clones in this sample may be carry-over from other donors' samples. The chain has TRBV27 and TRBJ1-2, with 9 bases fitting TRBD1. Sequencing used PBMCs, obtained from a glioma patient whose treatment included an IDH1 peptide vaccine. CDR3 in amino acids: CASRLQGAPGYTF. In DNA form, the CDR3 reads TGTGCCAGCAGACTACAGGGGGCGCCCGGCTACACCTTC.